Listed here are 7 T cell receptor beta chains from one sample, sequenced in a study of human T cells and chemical hapten exposure. Time point here: patch test 3, about 24 weeks after DPC sensitization. The treatment was: therapeutic diphenylcyclopropenone sensitization with weekly scalp DPC. Via MiXCR, TCRdb re-called the RACE reads, giving one row per CDR3 protein. The sample records about 52,000 distinct CDR3 sequences, roughly 10% being singletons. Sequenced here: whole blood, sampled in connection with sensitization to the hapten diphenylcyclopropenone (DPC). The receptor set was obtained from a woman aged 40 to 50 with alopecia areata. Some clones in this sample may be carry-over from other donors' samples.

The rearrangement joins TRBV7-8 to TRBJ2-7, with D perhaps TRBD1 (6 bases). V was cut by 4 bases and J by 6 bases, with 13 bases left in between. Germline CDR1 SGHVS, CDR2 FQNEAQ. The CDR3 spans 13 residues. The CDR3 nucleotides are TGTGCCAGCAGCTACAGGGCCTCCCTCGAGCAGTACTTC. As protein: CASSYRASLEQYF. Full variable domain (rest looked up from reference TRBV7-8 and TRBJ2-7): GAGVSQSPRYKVAKRGQDVALRCDPISGHVSLFWYQQALGQGPEFLTYFQNEAQLDKSGLPSDRFFAERPEGSVSTLKIQRTQQEDSAVYLCASSYRASLEQYFGPGTRLTVT.

This clonotype was detected ten times or more. The V call is TRBV6-2 or TRBV6-3, the J call TRBJ2-3; 13 bases fit TRBD2. The germline V gene encodes CDR1 MNHEY and CDR2 SVGEGT. CDR3 length: 15 amino acids. Trimming removed 2 bases from V and 4 bases from J; junction bases left unmatched: 0. CDR3 region: CASSYGTSGADTQYF. The CDR3 DNA reads TGTGCCAGCAGTTACGGGACTAGCGGGGCAGATACGCAGTATTTT.

This clonotype was detected many times. The V call is TRBV6-2 or TRBV6-3, the J call TRBJ1-6; D possibly corresponds to TRBD1 (5 bases). The CDR3 runs to 19 residues. Trimming took off 5 bases at V and 0 bases at J, with 20 bases between the two ends. CDR1 MNHEY and CDR2 SVGEGT come from the germline V gene. Written as DNA, the CDR3 is TGTGCCAGCAGTCCCCTGCCGGGACGAAAGAGCTCCTATAATTCACCCCTCCACTTT. Its protein is CASSPLPGRKSSYNSPLHF.

This clonotype appeared a few times. This rearrangement joins TRBV7-2 to TRBJ1-2, with 9 bases matching TRBD1. With 1 base clipped from V and 6 bases from J, the junction kept 3 bases outside the gene matches. Germline-derived CDR1 and CDR2 are SGHTA and FQGNSA. The CDR3 has 14 residues. CDR3 coding DNA: TGTGCCAGCAGCTTAGGGGACAGGGACAATGGCTACACCTTC. Translation: CASSLGDRDNGYTF.

This clonotype showed up many times. The chain is built from TRBV20-1 and TRBJ2-7, with D possibly matching TRBD1 (5 bases). The V end lost 1 base, the J end lost 4 bases, and 20 bases lay between the germline ends. Germline V CDR1 and CDR2: DFQATT, SNEGSKA (reference sequence). This CDR3 contains 16 residues. The CDR3 sequence: CSARVSSRAGLYEQYF. The DNA of the CDR3 is TGCAGTGCTAGAGTTTCGTCTCGGGCAGGGCTGTACGAGCAGTACTTC.

The CDR3 DNA reads as TGCAGCGTTGAGCACAGGGGGCAGGGGACCCAGTACTTC. This encodes CSVEHRGQGTQYF. The chain employs TRBV29-1 and TRBJ2-5; 9 positions match TRBD1. J gave up 7 bases and V 3 bases, and 6 bases lay outside the gene matches. Germline CDR1 reads SQVTM; CDR2 reads ANQGSEA. The CDR3 has 13 residues.

The V gene is TRBV20-1, the J gene TRBJ2-7; 8 positions match TRBD1. CDR3 length: 15 residues. CDR1 and CDR2 from the germline V gene are DFQATT and SNEGSKA (reference sequence). Trimming cost V 4 bases and J 5 bases; bases outside gene matches: 13. The CDR3 sequence: CSANKPDRESHEQYF. The CDR3 coding sequence is TGCAGTGCTAATAAGCCGGACAGGGAAAGCCACGAGCAGTACTTC.